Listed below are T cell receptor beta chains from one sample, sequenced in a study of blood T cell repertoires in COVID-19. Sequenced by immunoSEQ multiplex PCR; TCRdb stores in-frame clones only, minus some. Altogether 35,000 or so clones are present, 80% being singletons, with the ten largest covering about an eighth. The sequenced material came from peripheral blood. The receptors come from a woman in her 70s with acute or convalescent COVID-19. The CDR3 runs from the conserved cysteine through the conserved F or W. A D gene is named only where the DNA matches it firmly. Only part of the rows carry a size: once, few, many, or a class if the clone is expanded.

CASSRTGENEKLFF | TGCGCCAGCAGCCGGACAGGCGAGAATGAAAAACTGTTTTTT | 14 | once | TRBD1 | TRBJ1-4 | TRBV5-1
CASSRGRGSQTEAFF | TGTGCCAGCTCACGAGGGAGAGGGTCGCAGACTGAAGCTTTCTTT | 15 | NA | NA | TRBJ1-1 | TRBV18
CASSQTGMNTGELFF | TGTGCCAGCAGCCAAACAGGGATGAACACCGGGGAGCTGTTTTTT | 15 | few | NA | TRBJ2-2 | TRBV14
CAVLLQGATEKLFF | TGTGCCGTCCTGCTCCAGGGGGCGACTGAAAAACTGTTTTTT | 14 | NA | TRBD1 | TRBJ1-4 | TRBV2
CASSLAGHPNTEAFF | TGCGCCAGCAGCTTGGCAGGACACCCGAACACTGAAGCTTTCTTT | 15 | NA | NA | TRBJ1-1 | TRBV5-1
CASSQYSGNTIYF | TGTGCCAGCAGCCAATATTCTGGAAACACCATATATTTT | 13 | NA | NA | TRBJ1-3 | TRBV3-1/TRBV3-2
CASSPSQGGSNQPQHF | TGTGCCAGCTCACCGTCCCAGGGGGGTAGCAATCAGCCCCAGCATTTT | 16 | NA | TRBD1 | TRBJ1-5 | TRBV18
CASSQQGYNEQFF | TGCGCCAGCAGCCAACAGGGCTACAATGAGCAGTTCTTC | 13 | NA | NA | TRBJ2-1 | TRBV5-1
CASSPPGQGVPEAFF | TGTGCCAGTAGCCCCCCGGGACAGGGGGTACCTGAAGCTTTCTTT | 15 | NA | TRBD1 | TRBJ1-1 | TRBV19
CASSFRDYNEQFF | TGCGCCAGCAGCTTCCGGGACTACAATGAGCAGTTCTTC | 13 | NA | NA | TRBJ2-1 | TRBV5-1
CASSPRSTRTDTQYF | TGTGCCAGCAGTCCACGAAGCACTAGGACAGATACGCAGTATTTT | 15 | NA | NA | TRBJ2-3 | TRBV27